This T cell receptor (beta chain) stems from a study of beta chain features in type 1 diabetes. Overall study context: In all, around 100,000,000 sorted cells from all samples were analyzed. General study results and limits: The naive, central memory and Treg TCRB repertoires showed an apparent similarity that was greater among patients than among healthy donors. For Type 1 diabetes patients, all four CD4+ subsets carried TCRB CDR3s that were moderately but significantly shorter. Insertion counts at VDJ junctions were lower in type 1 diabetes patients, who also showed more deletions there.

cDNA synthesis used the whole RNA isolate, giving expressed TCRB sequences. Some clones are missing from TCRdb's copy, which holds only in-frame ones; the method was immunoSEQ multiplex PCR. The sample has about 320,000 clones, approximately 14% seen once. The CDR3 sequence is 16 residues long. V was trimmed by 5 bases and J by 5 bases, leaving 18 bases between them. Germline values: CDR1 SEHNR, CDR2 FQNEAQ (reference sequence). This clone was counted a few times. The antigen remains undetermined. This chain joins TRBV7-9 and TRBJ2-2, with D maybe TRBD2 (7 bases). Source material: central memory CD4+ T cells from blood. The TCR originated in a man under 40 in good health. The CDR3 bases are TGTGCCAGCAGCGCTTCGGGGGGCCAGAGAACCGGGGAGCTGTTTTTT. Translation: CASSASGGQRTGELFF.